Given below is one T cell receptor beta chain in context. Its antigen is not identified. These data are taken from a study of shared clonotypes between healthy human individuals. Only in-frame clones appear in the TCRdb table, and some are missing; sequencing was by immunoSEQ multiplex PCR. The table lists hundreds of thousands of clones, around 72% of them singletons. CD45RA+ naive and CD45RA-negative memory subsets were separated from CD4+ cells. Broader study findings: Estimated clonotype richness was generally higher in naive than memory subsets. Enrolling few donors narrowed the genetic and exposure-history diversity that was represented. Apart from blood, nothing was sampled; tissue repertoires likely differ.

This sequence was found in a woman aged 30 to 39 in good health. Specimen: memory CD4+ T cells sorted from blood. The subset: CD45RA-negative fraction.

CDR3 sequence: CASSLGQGISGANVLTF. In DNA, the CDR3 is TGTGCCAGCAGCTTGGGACAGGGGATCTCTGGGGCCAACGTCCTGACTTTC. The chain carries TRBV7-9 and TRBJ2-6, with TRBD1 identical over 10 bases. This CDR3 contains 17 residues. Germline V gene lookup returns CDR1 SEHNR and CDR2 FQNEAQ (reference sequence). V lost 3 bases to trimming and J lost 0 bases; unmatched junction nucleotides: 2.